This T cell receptor beta chain was sequenced in a study of shared clonotypes between healthy human individuals. The table came from immunoSEQ multiplex PCR; TCRdb's copy has only in-frame clones and leaves some out. This table holds over 2 million clones, about 90% found once. CDR3 length: 13 residues. Germline V lookup: CDR1 LGHNA, CDR2 YNFKEQ. J was trimmed by 11 bases and V by 0 bases; bases with no gene match: 5. The source material was naive CD4+ T cells from PBMCs. Subset defined: CD45RA+ positively selected. The rearrangement joins TRBV4-2 to TRBJ2-5; 8 nucleotides agree with TRBD1. This TCR was sampled from a man younger than 30 in good health. Some clones in this sample may be carry-over from other donors' samples. This CDR3 is CASSQDRDRQQYF. DNA of the CDR3: TGTGCCAGCAGCCAAGACCGGGACAGGCAGCAGTACTTC.